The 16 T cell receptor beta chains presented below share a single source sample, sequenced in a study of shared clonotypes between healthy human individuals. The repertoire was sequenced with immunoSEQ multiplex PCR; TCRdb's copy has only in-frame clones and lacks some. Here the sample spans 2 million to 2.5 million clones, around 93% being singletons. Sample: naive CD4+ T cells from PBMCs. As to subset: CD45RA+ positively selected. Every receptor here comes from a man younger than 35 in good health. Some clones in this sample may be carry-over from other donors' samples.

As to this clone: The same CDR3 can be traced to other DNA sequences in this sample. In DNA, the CDR3 is TGTGCCTGGAGTGACAGGGGGACTGAAGCTTTCTTT. It encodes CAWSDRGTEAFF. The gene calls are TRBV30 and TRBJ1-1; 8 nucleotides align to TRBD1. V was clipped by 1 base and J by 5 bases; unmatched bases: 0. Germline CDR1 and CDR2: GTSNPN and SVGIG (reference sequence). The CDR3 sequence is 12 residues long.

The CDR3 spells CASVPGANEKLFF. The CDR3 coding sequence is TGTGCCAGCGTGCCCGGGGCGAATGAAAAACTGTTTTTT. The V call is TRBV6-7, the J call TRBJ1-4; D is perhaps TRBD1 (5 bases). TRBV6-7 is an ORF for which the function is uncertain. There are 13 residues in the CDR3. The V and J ends lost 8 bases and 5 bases respectively, with 12 bases between them.

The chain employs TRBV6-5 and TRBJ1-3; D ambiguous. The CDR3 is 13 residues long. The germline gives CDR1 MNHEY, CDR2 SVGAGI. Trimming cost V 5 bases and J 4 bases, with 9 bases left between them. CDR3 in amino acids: CASSPAAGNTIYF. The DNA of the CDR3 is TGTGCCAGCAGTCCGGCCGCGGGAAACACCATATATTTT.

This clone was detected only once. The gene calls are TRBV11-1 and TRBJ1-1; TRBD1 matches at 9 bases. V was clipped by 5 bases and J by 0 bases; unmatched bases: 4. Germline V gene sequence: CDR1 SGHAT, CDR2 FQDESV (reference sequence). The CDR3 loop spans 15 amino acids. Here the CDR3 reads CASSEQGAVNTEAFF. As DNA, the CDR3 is TGTGCCAGCAGCGAACAGGGGGCTGTGAACACTGAAGCTTTCTTT.

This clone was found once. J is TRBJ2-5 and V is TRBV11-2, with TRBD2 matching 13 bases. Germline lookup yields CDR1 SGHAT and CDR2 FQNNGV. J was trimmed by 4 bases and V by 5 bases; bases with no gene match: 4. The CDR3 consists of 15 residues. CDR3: CASSPTSGRVETQYF. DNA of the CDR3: TGTGCCAGCAGCCCAACTAGCGGGAGGGTAGAGACCCAGTACTTC.

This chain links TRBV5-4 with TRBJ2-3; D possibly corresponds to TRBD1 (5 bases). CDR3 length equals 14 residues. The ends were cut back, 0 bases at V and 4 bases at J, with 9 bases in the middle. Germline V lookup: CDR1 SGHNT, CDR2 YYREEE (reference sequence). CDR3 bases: TGTGCCAGCAGCTTGGCGCAGGGTTCAGATACGCAGTATTTT. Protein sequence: CASSLAQGSDTQYF. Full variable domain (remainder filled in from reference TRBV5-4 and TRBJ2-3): ETGVTQSPTHLIKTRGQQVTLRCSSQSGHNTVSWYQQALGQGPQFIFQYYREEENGRGNFPPRFSGLQFPNYSSELNVNALELDDSALYLCASSLAQGSDTQYFGPGTRLTVL.

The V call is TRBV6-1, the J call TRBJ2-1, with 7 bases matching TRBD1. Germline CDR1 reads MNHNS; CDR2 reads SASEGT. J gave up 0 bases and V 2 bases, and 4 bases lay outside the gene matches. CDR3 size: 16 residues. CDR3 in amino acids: CASSEKSGGSYNEQFF. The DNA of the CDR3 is TGTGCCAGCAGTGAAAAGTCAGGGGGCTCCTACAATGAGCAGTTCTTC.

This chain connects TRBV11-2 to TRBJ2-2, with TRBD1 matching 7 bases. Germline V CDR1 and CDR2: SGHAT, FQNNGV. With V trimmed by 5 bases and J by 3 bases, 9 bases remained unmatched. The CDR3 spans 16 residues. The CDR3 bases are TGTGCCAGCAGCCGAGGACAGGCGGAGTACACCGGGGAGCTGTTTTTT. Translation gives CASSRGQAEYTGELFF.

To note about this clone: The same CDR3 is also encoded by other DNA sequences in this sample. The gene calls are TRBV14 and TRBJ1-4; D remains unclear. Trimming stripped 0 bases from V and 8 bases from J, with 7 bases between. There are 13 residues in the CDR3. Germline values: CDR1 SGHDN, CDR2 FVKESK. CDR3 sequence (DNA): TGTGCCAGCAGCCAAGATTTAAGAGAAAAACTGTTTTTT. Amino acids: CASSQDLREKLFF.

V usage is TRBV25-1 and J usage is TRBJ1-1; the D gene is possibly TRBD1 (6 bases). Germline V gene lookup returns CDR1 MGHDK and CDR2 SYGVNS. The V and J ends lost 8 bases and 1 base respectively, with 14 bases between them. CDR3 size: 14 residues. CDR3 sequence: CASGLTGSNTEAFF. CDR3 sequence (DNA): TGTGCCAGCGGCCTGACAGGATCGAACACTGAAGCTTTCTTT.

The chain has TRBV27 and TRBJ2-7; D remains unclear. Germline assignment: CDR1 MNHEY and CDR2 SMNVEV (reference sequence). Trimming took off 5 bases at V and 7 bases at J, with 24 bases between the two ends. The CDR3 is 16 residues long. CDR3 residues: CASSRNRRSSFWEQYF. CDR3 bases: TGTGCCAGCAGTCGCAACCGTCGATCTAGTTTTTGGGAGCAGTACTTC.

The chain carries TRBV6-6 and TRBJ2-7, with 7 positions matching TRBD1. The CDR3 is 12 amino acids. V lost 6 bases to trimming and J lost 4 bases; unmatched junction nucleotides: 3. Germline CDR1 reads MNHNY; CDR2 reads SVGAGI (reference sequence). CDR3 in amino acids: CASRQTGYEQYF. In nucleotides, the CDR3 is TGTGCCAGCAGACAGACAGGGTACGAGCAGTACTTC.

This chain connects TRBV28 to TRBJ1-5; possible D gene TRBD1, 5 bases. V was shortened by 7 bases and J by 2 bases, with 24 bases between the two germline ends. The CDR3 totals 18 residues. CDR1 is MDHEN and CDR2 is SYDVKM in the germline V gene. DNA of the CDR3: TGTGCCAGCAAAGGTAGTGGGGGAACACCACGAGGCAATCAGCCCCAGCATTTT. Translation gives CASKGSGGTPRGNQPQHF.

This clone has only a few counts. CDR3 amino acids: CASSIRPDRGGTF. DNA for the CDR3: TGTGCCAGTAGTATACGTCCGGACAGGGGCGGCACCTTC. V is TRBV19 and J is TRBJ1-2, with TRBD1 identical over 9 bases. The CDR3 has 13 amino acids. J gave up 13 bases and V 2 bases, and 8 bases lay outside the gene matches. Germline-derived CDR1 and CDR2 are LNHDA and SQIVND (reference sequence).

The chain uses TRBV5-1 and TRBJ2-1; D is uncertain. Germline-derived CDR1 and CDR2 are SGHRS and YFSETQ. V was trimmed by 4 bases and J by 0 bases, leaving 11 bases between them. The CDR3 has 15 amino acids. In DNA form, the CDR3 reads TGCGCCAGCAGCACCCCGGAGACCTCCTACAATGAGCAGTTCTTC. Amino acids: CASSTPETSYNEQFF.

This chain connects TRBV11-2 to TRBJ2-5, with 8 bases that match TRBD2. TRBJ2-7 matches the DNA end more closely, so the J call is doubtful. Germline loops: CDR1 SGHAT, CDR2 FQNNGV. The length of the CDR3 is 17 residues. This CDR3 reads CASSHRGEREGRHEQYF. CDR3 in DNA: TGTGCCAGCAGCCACCGGGGGGAACGGGAGGGCCGCCACGAGCAGTACTTC.